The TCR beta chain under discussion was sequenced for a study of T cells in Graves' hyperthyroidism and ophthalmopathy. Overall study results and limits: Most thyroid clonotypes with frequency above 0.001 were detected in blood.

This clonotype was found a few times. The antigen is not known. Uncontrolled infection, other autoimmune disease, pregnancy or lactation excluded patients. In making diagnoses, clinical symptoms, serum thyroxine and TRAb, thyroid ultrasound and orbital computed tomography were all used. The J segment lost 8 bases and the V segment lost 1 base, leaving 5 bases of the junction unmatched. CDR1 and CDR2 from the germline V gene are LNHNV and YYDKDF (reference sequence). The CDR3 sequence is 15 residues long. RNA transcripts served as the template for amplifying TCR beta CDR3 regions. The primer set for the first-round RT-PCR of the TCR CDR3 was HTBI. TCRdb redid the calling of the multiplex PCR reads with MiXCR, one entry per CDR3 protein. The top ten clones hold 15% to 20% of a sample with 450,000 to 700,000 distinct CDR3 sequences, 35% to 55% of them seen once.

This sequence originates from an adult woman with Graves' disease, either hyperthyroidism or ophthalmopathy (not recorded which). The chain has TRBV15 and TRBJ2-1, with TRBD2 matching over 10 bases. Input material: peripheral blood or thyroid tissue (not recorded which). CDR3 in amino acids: CATSRASGRGDEQFF. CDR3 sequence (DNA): TGTGCCACCAGCAGAGCTAGCGGGAGAGGAGATGAGCAGTTCTTC.